The present entry profiles one T cell receptor beta chain with its context. As to time point: pretreatment peripheral blood. These data come from a study of PD-L1 blockade in urothelial cancer. At the level of the study: The study recovered a median of about 140,000 T cells per blood sample.

This CDR3 has 16 amino acids. Per the germline V gene, CDR1 is KGHSH and CDR2 is LQKENI. The V and J ends lost 3 bases and 2 bases respectively, with 16 bases between them. Profiling relied on immunoSEQ multiplex PCR, and the TCRdb table lists in-frame clones only, not all of them. The sample includes about 72,000 clones, around 90% of them seen just once. The sequencing used PBMCs, collected around atezolizumab (anti-PD-L1) treatment. The chain employs TRBV18 and TRBJ1-1; D may be TRBD1 (6 bases). The sequence derives from a man aged 70 or older with urothelial cancer. The CDR3 bases are TGTGCCAGCTCACCGACCCCCCCGACAGGCAACACTGAAGCTTTCTTT. This sequence encodes CASSPTPPTGNTEAFF.